This TCR beta chain was recovered during a study of blood T cell repertoires in COVID-19. Study-wide background: The analysed material was cDNA or gDNA that came from T cells, B-cell-depleted T cells, or PBMCs.

Study processing details: Amplification of reference gene primers provided the estimated nucleated cell counts. TCRdb's copy holds only in-frame clones and misses some; the assay was immunoSEQ multiplex PCR. D and trimming come from the DNA, and the V and J calls and clone size come from that table. The repertoire holds some 100,000 clones, about 90% seen once, with under 14% in the top ten. CDR3 length: 14 residues. The junction had 7 bases not matched to a gene; V was cut back by 4 bases and J by 6 bases. Looked up from germline, CDR1 is SEHNR and CDR2 is FQNEAQ (reference sequence). Sequences were obtained from peripheral blood. The rearrangement joins TRBV7-9 to TRBJ1-1; 8 bases map to TRBD1. The receptor's source is a woman in her thirties with acute or convalescent COVID-19. The CDR3 spells CASSWQGAAAEAFF. CDR3 bases: TGTGCCAGCAGCTGGCAGGGGGCCGCCGCTGAAGCTTTCTTT.